Listed below are T cell receptor beta chains from one sample, sequenced in a study of monozygotic twins with inflammatory bowel disease. TCRdb processed the 5' RACE reads again and assigns one entry to each CDR3 protein, with no DNA. This sample's clone table lists hundreds of thousands of distinct CDR3 sequences. The sequencing sample was made of blood. All receptors come from a human donor with ulcerative colitis or Crohn's disease, or a healthy co-twin of an affected twin (not recorded which). CDR3s include the opening cysteine and the closing phenylalanine or tryptophan.

CDR3 protein,J gene,V gene
CSAREKAFQETQYF,TRBJ2-5,TRBV20-1
CATSEPGTGNTGELFF,TRBJ2-2,TRBV24-1
CASSFRDGRYGYTF,TRBJ1-2,TRBV7-9
CASSSLLKAEAFF,TRBJ1-1,TRBV12-3/TRBV12-4
CASSNSQETQYF,TRBJ2-5,TRBV7-2
CSASDSYTIQETQYF,TRBJ2-5,TRBV20-1
CASREGIETQYF,TRBJ2-5,TRBV25-1
CASSPSEGIKYEQYF,TRBJ2-7,TRBV18
CASSHDRELNTEAFF,TRBJ1-1,TRBV4-1
CASSDQGGTFSGELFF,TRBJ2-2,TRBV6-1
CASSPDFENTEAFF,TRBJ1-1,TRBV18
CSVTGTGRHGYTF,TRBJ1-2,TRBV29-1
CASSRPGHGEEQYF,TRBJ2-7,TRBV4-1
CASSKIHIWGYGYTF,TRBJ1-2,TRBV21-1
CASNRGAHTGELFF,TRBJ2-2,TRBV19
CASTDRAERVTGELFF,TRBJ2-2,TRBV6-1
CASSESFRSYEQYF,TRBJ2-7,TRBV5-5
CASSDPGRSYEQYF,TRBJ2-7,TRBV25-1
CASRIQDVQKREKDTEAFF,TRBJ1-1,TRBV25-1
CSASALGGTSNQPQHF,TRBJ1-5,TRBV20-1
CASTSDHTSFGAFF,TRBJ1-1,TRBV25-1
CASSQDWVGSTEAFF,TRBJ1-1,TRBV4-2
CASSTGSEQYF,TRBJ2-7,TRBV12-3/TRBV12-4
CASSLTQPSSYNEQFF,TRBJ2-1,TRBV5-1
CRTSGRNEQFF,TRBJ2-1,TRBV20-1
CASSFPLQFREAKRPYEQYF,TRBJ2-7,TRBV6-2/TRBV6-3
CASSFYGELFF,TRBJ2-2,TRBV6-5
CASSLNNQPQHF,TRBJ1-5,TRBV7-2
CASSYGGTVGYTF,TRBJ1-2,TRBV6-5
CASSFSQPQHF,TRBJ1-5,TRBV28
CASSSIEATQYF,TRBJ2-5,TRBV7-8
CASSLVRTVNTEAFF,TRBJ1-1,TRBV11-2
CASSVNGGGGYTF,TRBJ1-2,TRBV9
CATSRVQGYTDTQYF,TRBJ2-3,TRBV15
CASKSSGRSYEQYF,TRBJ2-7,TRBV19
CASSPQTGIINEQFF,TRBJ2-1,TRBV18
CASSFIDTASSGNTIYF,TRBJ1-3,TRBV5-1
CASSFDGSSYNEQFF,TRBJ2-1,TRBV5-1
CASSPGLAVTDTQYF,TRBJ2-3,TRBV7-9